This T cell receptor beta chain was obtained from a study of T cell changes during pregnancy in multiple sclerosis (dated by TCRdb to 2018 to 2020). As for the study more broadly: The study examined how the T cell repertoire changed over the course of pregnancy in women with multiple sclerosis.

Library preparation used the immunoSEQ multiplex PCR assay. TCRdb took this table from immuneACCESS and kept in-frame rearrangements with V and J called. Such tables lack part of the clones; where checked against another copy, unresolved V genes explain under half of the gap, and the rest is unexplained. Here the sample has under 25,000 clones; roughly 87% occur a single time. The ten largest clonotypes hold 6.5% to 8.5% of the sample. A note on this clone: Its antigen remains unidentified. Base qualities are not provided; no much larger clone lies one nucleotide away.

Counted from cysteine to phenylalanine, this CDR3 has 15 amino acids. Of the read, only the CDR3 DNA is kept; its 45 bases are in frame from base 1. CDR1 and CDR2, looked up from the germline V gene, are SGDLS and YYNGEE. V and J are trimmed by 0 bases and 2 bases, and the gene matches miss 3 bases of the junction. The material was CD8+ T cells from peripheral blood mononuclear cells, obtained after pregnancy. The sequence joins TRBV9 to TRBJ1-2; a stretch of 8 junction bases matches TRBD1. This TCR derives from a female donor with multiple sclerosis, enrolled in a pregnancy study. The CDR3 region has the sequence CASSVGRTGNYGYTF. The sequence in DNA is TGTGCCAGCAGCGTAGGGCGGACAGGGAACTATGGCTACACCTTC.